This T cell receptor (beta chain) derives from a study of T cell changes during pregnancy in multiple sclerosis. The germline V and J ends were trimmed by 4 bases and 3 bases, with 19 bases remaining between them. The V gene's germline CDR1 is MNHNY and CDR2 SVGAGI (reference sequence). The CDR3 covers 16 residues. This clone appeared a single time. The repertoire was sequenced with immunoSEQ multiplex PCR; TCRdb's copy has only in-frame clones and lacks some. The repertoire holds roughly 29,000 clones, with around 91% as singletons. The TCR was taken from a female donor with multiple sclerosis, enrolled in a pregnancy study. The material sequenced was CD8+ T cells from peripheral blood mononuclear cells, taken after pregnancy. The rearrangement joins TRBV6-6 to TRBJ2-7; TRBD1 might be the D (6 bases). The DNA of the CDR3 is TGTGCCAGCAGTTTTCGGTCCGGGACACCACACTACGAGCAGTACTTC. Protein: CASSFRSGTPHYEQYF.